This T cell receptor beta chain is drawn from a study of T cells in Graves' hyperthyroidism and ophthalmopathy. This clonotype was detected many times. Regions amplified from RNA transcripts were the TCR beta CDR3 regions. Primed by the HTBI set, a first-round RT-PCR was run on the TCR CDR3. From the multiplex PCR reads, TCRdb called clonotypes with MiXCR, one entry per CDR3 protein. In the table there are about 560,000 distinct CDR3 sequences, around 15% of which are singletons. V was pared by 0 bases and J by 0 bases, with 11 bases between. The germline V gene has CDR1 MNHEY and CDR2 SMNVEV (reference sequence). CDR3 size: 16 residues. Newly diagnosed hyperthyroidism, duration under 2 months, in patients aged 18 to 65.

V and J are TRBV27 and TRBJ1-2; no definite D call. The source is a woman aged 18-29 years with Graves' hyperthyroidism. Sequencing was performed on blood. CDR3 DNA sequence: TGTGCCAGCAGTTTATCGTCCCCCGGGGCTAACTATGGCTACACCTTC. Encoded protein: CASSLSSPGANYGYTF.